A selection of T cell receptor beta chains follows, all from one sample in a study of T cells expressing NK-cell markers. From its re-call of the 5' RACE reads, TCRdb lists each CDR3 protein once, without DNA. There are around 550,000 distinct CDR3 sequences in the sample, with approximately 3.6% held by the top ten. The specimen was blood T cells: a sorted CD56 or NKG2C T cell subset, CD4+ or CD8+ T cells, or bulk PBMC T cells (not recorded which). These receptors were taken from a man aged 18 to 29 in good health. Each CDR3 is given with its conserved first and last residue.

CASSYEVYSGNTIYF	TRBV6-2/TRBV6-3	TRBJ1-3
CSVEGLGTSVSTYNEQFF	TRBV29-1	TRBJ2-1
CASSPKLLAGTYNEQFF	TRBV5-4	TRBJ2-1
CASSRRGGIQYF	TRBV6-5	TRBJ2-4
CASSLGQGRVYEQYF	TRBV5-1	TRBJ2-7
CASRPGAGPEAFF	TRBV12-3/TRBV12-4	TRBJ1-1
CAISDDRGLVTEAFF	TRBV10-3	TRBJ1-1
CSASHANQGEGYEQYF	TRBV20-1	TRBJ2-7
CASSRGWKETQYF	TRBV12-3/TRBV12-4	TRBJ2-5
CASSLLAGGPNQETQYF	TRBV12-3/TRBV12-4	TRBJ2-5
CSAGLSGRGDTQYF	TRBV29-1	TRBJ2-3
CSGRADLNIQYF	TRBV20-1	TRBJ2-4
CASSLGYVDQYF	TRBV7-9	TRBJ2-5
CASSTEAGGHYEQYF	TRBV7-2	TRBJ2-7
CASSLGDSLNTEAFF	TRBV7-9	TRBJ1-1
CSARPGRETYEQYF	TRBV20-1	TRBJ2-7
CASSQAGGSEAFF	TRBV14	TRBJ1-1
CASSLSGGDADTQYF	TRBV5-1	TRBJ2-3
CASSSTQPGLAGTEQYF	TRBV27	TRBJ2-7
CASSLASFDEQFF	TRBV5-1	TRBJ2-1
CSARDPGRAKNIQYF	TRBV20-1	TRBJ2-4
CASRITGIGDPSHYEQYF	TRBV28	TRBJ2-7
CASSLVPLAGGPTEQFF	TRBV12-3/TRBV12-4	TRBJ2-1
CSATNPGTGLIEQFF	TRBV20-1	TRBJ2-1
CASLWNKNYGYTF	TRBV2	TRBJ1-2
CAVGGARETQYF	TRBV27	TRBJ2-5